These 14 T cell receptor beta chains were all obtained from the same sample, sequenced in a study of human T cells and chemical hapten exposure. Each CDR3 protein gets one entry after TCRdb re-called the RACE reads with MiXCR. This table holds some 32,000 distinct CDR3 sequences, more than 5% found once. The sample's time point: patch test 3, about 24 weeks after DPC sensitization. Treatment reported: therapeutic diphenylcyclopropenone sensitization with weekly scalp DPC. Sequencing used whole blood, obtained in connection with sensitization to the hapten diphenylcyclopropenone (DPC). These receptors originate from a man younger than 45 with alopecia areata. Some clones in this sample may be carry-over from other donors' samples.

This clonotype was counted at least ten times. This chain connects TRBV29-1 to TRBJ2-7; no clear D gene. V lost 4 bases and J lost 2, with 6 bases in between. CDR1 is SQVTM and CDR2 is ANQGSEA in the germline V gene. The CDR3 totals 11 residues. This chain's CDR3 is CSVVGTYEQYF. The DNA for the CDR3 is TGCAGCGTTGTGGGAACCTACGAGCAGTACTTC.

This clonotype was found many times. The V call is TRBV30, the J call TRBJ2-7; TRBD1 matches 11 bases. V dropped 3 bases and J dropped 2; count of bases not matched to a gene: 9. Per the germline V gene, CDR1 is GTSNPN and CDR2 is SVGIG (reference sequence). The CDR3 extends over 16 amino acids. This chain's CDR3 is CAWSGPGQGVPYEQYF. The CDR3, as DNA: TGTGCCTGGAGCGGGCCGGGACAGGGGGTCCCCTACGAGCAGTACTTC.

This clonotype was observed at least ten times. This chain links TRBV5-8 with TRBJ1-2; D possibly corresponds to TRBD1 (6 bases). V lost 1 base to trimming and J lost 2 bases, with 9 bases between them. This CDR3 has 14 amino acids. In germline, CDR1 is SGHTS, CDR2 YDEGEE. In DNA, the CDR3 is TGTGCCAGCAGCTTGCGGCAGGGGAACTATGGCTACACCTTC. Its translation is CASSLRQGNYGYTF.

This clonotype was seen many times. The chain joins TRBV4-1 to TRBJ2-3; 8 bases are a match to TRBD1. The CDR3 loop spans 15 amino acids. Trimming took 3 bases from V and 0 from J; bases not matched to a gene: 2. Germline V gene sequence: CDR1 MGHRA, CDR2 YSYEKL. The CDR3 nucleotides are TGCGCCAGCAGCCACTCAGGGGGCAGCACAGATACGCAGTATTTT. Translated: CASSHSGGSTDTQYF.

This clonotype was counted at least ten times. The chain uses TRBV7-2 and TRBJ2-7; D gene uncertain. The CDR3 sequence is 12 residues long. CDR1 and CDR2 from the germline V gene are SGHTA and FQGNSA. V lost 4 bases to trimming and J lost 3 bases, with 7 bases between them. CDR3 sequence reads: CASSSQVYEQYF. CDR3 sequence (DNA): TGTGCCAGCAGCTCTCAGGTCTACGAGCAGTACTTC.

This clonotype came up many times. The chain employs TRBV29-1 and TRBJ1-1, with D tentatively TRBD1 (6 bases). Germline V lookup: CDR1 SQVTM, CDR2 ANQGSEA. The V end lost 6 bases, the J end lost 0 bases, and 14 bases lay between the germline ends. CDR3 length equals 14 residues. CDR3 sequence: CSVGGPPVNTEAFF. The CDR3 bases are TGCAGCGTGGGGGGGCCCCCCGTGAACACTGAAGCTTTCTTT.

This clonotype has at least ten counts. The gene calls are TRBV28 and TRBJ2-3; possible D gene TRBD2, 5 bases. With 3 bases removed from V and 5 bases from J, the gap between germline ends came to 15 bases. This CDR3 is built from 15 residues. The germline gives CDR1 MDHEN, CDR2 SYDVKM. Written as DNA, the CDR3 is TGTGCCAGCAGTTTTTCAAGGAGAGGGAAAGATACGCAGTATTTT. This codes for CASSFSRRGKDTQYF.

This clonotype was counted many times. This chain connects TRBV3-1 to TRBJ1-2; D is unclear. V lost 0 bases and J lost 3, with 8 bases in between. CDR1 and CDR2 from the germline V gene are LGHDT and YNNKEL (reference sequence). The CDR3 sequence is 14 residues long. CDR3 loop: CASSQDMTDYGYTF. The CDR3 nucleotides are TGTGCCAGCAGCCAAGACATGACTGACTATGGCTACACCTTC.

This clonotype was observed at least ten times. The chain carries TRBV28 and TRBJ1-2; D remains ambiguous. The ends were cut back, 6 bases at V and 8 bases at J, with 7 bases in the middle. The germline CDR1 and CDR2 sequences are MDHEN and SYDVKM. This CDR3 comprises 10 residues. CDR3 loop: CASSQRGYTF. The CDR3 DNA reads as TGTGCCAGCAGCCAAAGGGGCTACACCTTC.

Ten or more counts support this clonotype. The chain is built from TRBV6-6 and TRBJ1-1; D might be TRBD1 (6 bases). The ends were cut back, 5 bases at V and 8 bases at J, with 12 bases in the middle. Germline loops: CDR1 MNHNY, CDR2 SVGAGI (reference sequence). The CDR3 extends over 12 amino acids. The chain's CDR3 is CASSTSGAEAFF. Here the CDR3 DNA reads TGTGCCAGCAGTACGTCAGGGGCCGAAGCTTTCTTT.

This clonotype was counted at least ten times. The rearrangement joins TRBV6-2 or TRBV6-3 to TRBJ1-1; possibly TRBD1 for D (6 bases). Germline loops: CDR1 MNHEY, CDR2 SVGEGT. The CDR3 totals 16 residues. Trimming cost V 5 bases and J 0 bases, with 16 bases left between them. The CDR3 sequence: CASSRDNLGLNTEAFF. The CDR3 bases are TGTGCCAGCAGTAGGGACAACCTCGGGCTGAACACTGAAGCTTTCTTT.

This clonotype was seen at least ten times. The chain is built from TRBV7-8 and TRBJ1-1; a possible D gene is TRBD1 (6 bases). CDR3 size: 15 residues. Trimming removed 7 bases from V and 3 bases from J, with 18 bases in between. Germline assignment: CDR1 SGHVS and CDR2 FQNEAQ. CDR3 loop: CASTITGQLDTEAFF. The CDR3 DNA reads TGTGCCAGCACCATAACCGGACAGCTGGACACTGAAGCTTTCTTT. Full variable domain (missing parts from reference TRBV7-8 and TRBJ1-1): GAGVSQSPRYKVAKRGQDVALRCDPISGHVSLFWYQQALGQGPEFLTYFQNEAQLDKSGLPSDRFFAERPEGSVSTLKIQRTQQEDSAVYLCASTITGQLDTEAFFGQGTRLTVV.

The table lists this clonotype with many counts. The chain is built from TRBV3-1 and TRBJ1-6; tentatively, D is TRBD1 (5 bases). V shed 2 bases and J shed 5 bases, with 10 bases lying between them. This CDR3 is built from 15 residues. The V gene's germline CDR1 is LGHDT and CDR2 YNNKEL (reference sequence). CDR3 DNA: TGTGCCAGCAGCCAACAGGGAGCTGATAATTCACCCCTCCACTTT. This sequence encodes CASSQQGADNSPLHF.

The table lists this clonotype with many counts. The V gene is TRBV6-2 or TRBV6-3, the J gene TRBJ2-1, with TRBD1 as a possible D gene (7 bases). Trimming cost V 8 bases and J 7 bases, with 18 bases left between them. This CDR3 is built from 14 residues. CDR1 is MNHEY and CDR2 is SVGEGT in the germline V gene. CDR3 protein: CASAGGIRDNEQFF. Here the CDR3 DNA reads TGTGCCAGCGCAGGGGGGATAAGAGATAATGAGCAGTTCTTC.